These 13 T cell receptor beta chains originate from one sample sequenced in a study of blood T cell repertoires in COVID-19. Clones were sequenced by immunoSEQ multiplex PCR, and TCRdb holds only the in-frame ones, with some missing. The sample lists around 150,000 clones, around four fifths occurring once. Specimen: peripheral blood. These receptor sequences come from a man in his 70s with acute or convalescent COVID-19.

This clone has only a few counts. The chain carries TRBV11-2 and TRBJ2-5; TRBD2 agrees at 10 bases. Trimming cost V 5 bases and J 5 bases; bases outside gene matches: 5. The germline CDR1 and CDR2 sequences are SGHAT and FQNNGV. The CDR3 is 14 residues long. In DNA form, the CDR3 reads TGTGCCAGCAGCCCCAAGCGGGAGGGCGAGACCCAGTACTTC. Amino acid sequence: CASSPKREGETQYF.

The chain is built from TRBV9 and TRBJ2-1; TRBD2 aligns across 8 bases. Germline-derived CDR1 and CDR2 are SGDLS and YYNGEE. Trimming removed 0 bases from V and 9 bases from J; junction bases left unmatched: 8. The CDR3 is 15 residues long. This CDR3 is CASSVVRSGSSEQFF. The CDR3 DNA sequence: TGTGCCAGCAGCGTAGTCCGGAGCGGGAGTTCTGAGCAGTTCTTC. The full variable domain, completed using reference TRBV9 and TRBJ2-1, is DSGVTQTPKHLITATGQRVTLRCSPRSGDLSVYWYQQSLDQGLQFLIQYYNGEERAKGNILERFSAQQFPDLHSELNLSSLELGDSALYFCASSVVRSGSSEQFFGPGTRLTVL.

The chain combines TRBV27 with TRBJ1-1; 8 bases agree with TRBD1. V was clipped by 6 bases and J by 3 bases; unmatched bases: 9. The CDR3 loop spans 15 amino acids. Germline CDR1 is MNHEY and CDR2 is SMNVEV (reference sequence). The DNA for the CDR3 is TGTGCCAGCAGGGGGACAGGCTGGGTAGACACTGAAGCTTTCTTT. Protein sequence: CASRGTGWVDTEAFF.

V and J are TRBV27 and TRBJ1-1, with 7 positions matching TRBD1. This CDR3 contains 13 residues. With 6 bases clipped from V and 1 base from J, the junction kept 2 bases outside the gene matches. Germline assignment: CDR1 MNHEY and CDR2 SMNVEV (reference sequence). The CDR3 loop is CASRRTGNTEAFF. The CDR3, as DNA: TGTGCCAGCAGACGGACAGGGAACACTGAAGCTTTCTTT.

This rearrangement joins TRBV5-4 to TRBJ1-1; possibly TRBD1 for D (5 bases). The CDR3 has 15 residues. Germline V gene data show CDR1 as SGHNT and CDR2 as YYREEE (reference sequence). V lost 1 base, J lost 8 bases, and 18 bases lay in between. The CDR3 region has the DNA TGTGCCAGCAGCTTGCGTCGAGCACAGGTCAACGAAGCTTTCTTT. This gives the protein CASSLRRAQVNEAFF.

The chain links TRBV12-5 to TRBJ2-2; TRBD2 might be the D (5 bases). The CDR3 consists of 15 residues. Germline V CDR1 and CDR2: LGHNT, FRNRAP. Trimming took 2 bases from V and 5 from J, leaving 12 bases between them. CDR3 DNA sequence: TGTGCTAGTGGTTTGTGGGGAGTCGGGACCGGGGAGCTGTTTTTT. This gives the protein CASGLWGVGTGELFF.

This clone was recorded only once. The J gene is TRBJ1-5, the V gene TRBV28, with 9 bases aligning to TRBD1. Germline lookup yields CDR1 MDHEN and CDR2 SYDVKM. The CDR3 loop spans 15 amino acids. Trimming removed 2 bases from V and 7 bases from J; junction bases left unmatched: 6. CDR3 nucleotide sequence: TGTGCCAGCAGTTTAAGAGGACAGGGGAGACAGCCCCAGCATTTT. Its protein product is CASSLRGQGRQPQHF.

The chain couples TRBV5-1 to TRBJ2-1; 10 bases map to TRBD2. This CDR3 spans 14 amino acids. Germline V gene lookup returns CDR1 SGHRS and CDR2 YFSETQ. After removal of 4 bases from V and 9 bases from J, the junction contained 7 bases not matched to a gene. CDR3 nucleotide sequence: TGCGCCAGCAGCCCACAGCGGGGGGGGACTGAGCAGTTCTTC. It translates to CASSPQRGGTEQFF.

This clone rates as medium-sized (0.01 to 0.1%). This rearrangement joins TRBV29-1 to TRBJ2-1, with D perhaps matching TRBD2 (6 bases). Per germline, CDR1 SQVTM and CDR2 ANQGSEA. The CDR3 runs 13 residues. The CDR3 protein is CTAGGSSYNEQFF. CDR3 nucleotide sequence: TGCACCGCCGGGGGATCCTCCTACAATGAGCAGTTCTTC.

The chain has TRBV5-5 and TRBJ2-5; a weak D match, TRBD2 (5 bases). Germline CDR1 is SGHKS and CDR2 is YYEKEE (reference sequence). Trimming took off 4 bases at V and 4 bases at J, with 11 bases between the two ends. The CDR3 is made up of 13 amino acids. DNA of the CDR3: TGTGCCAGCAGCCCACCCGCGGGAGAGACCCAGTACTTC. The encoded protein is CASSPPAGETQYF.

The CDR3 reads CASSLGAGPYNEQFF. The CDR3 DNA is TGTGCCAGCAGCTTAGGAGCGGGGCCCTACAATGAGCAGTTCTTC. The V and J genes are TRBV7-6 and TRBJ2-1, with TRBD2 matching over 7 bases. CDR1 and CDR2 from the germline V gene are SGHVS and FNYEAQ. There are 15 residues in the CDR3. The ends lost 1 base at V and 2 bases at J; junction bases unmatched: 2. Full variable domain (remainder filled in from reference TRBV7-6 and TRBJ2-1): GAGVSQSPRYKVTKRGQDVALRCDPISGHVSLYWYRQALGQGPEFLTYFNYEAQQDKSGLPNDRFSAERPEGSISTLTIQRTEQRDSAMYRCASSLGAGPYNEQFFGPGTRLTVL.

The chain is built from TRBV5-1 and TRBJ2-1, with D possibly matching TRBD1 (5 bases). Germline-derived CDR1 and CDR2 are SGHRS and YFSETQ. This CDR3 is built from 14 residues. The V and J ends lost 2 bases and 9 bases respectively, with 15 bases between them. The CDR3 spells CASSFKPGMTEQFF. CDR3 DNA sequence: TGCGCCAGCAGCTTCAAGCCAGGGATGACTGAGCAGTTCTTC. Together with reference TRBV5-1 and TRBJ2-1, the CDR3 gives the full variable domain: KAGVTQTPRYLIKTRGQQVTLSCSPISGHRSVSWYQQTPGQGLQFLFEYFSETQRNKGNFPGRFSGRQFSNSRSEMNVSTLELGDSALYLCASSFKPGMTEQFFGPGTRLTVL.

This clone was seen only once. A junction boundary mismatches the germline segment, possibly from a read error. The chain couples TRBV7-2 to TRBJ1-2; D remains unclear. The V gene's germline CDR1 is SGHTA and CDR2 FQGNSA. This CDR3 spans 11 amino acids. This CDR3 is CASSLNTVTIF. The CDR3 DNA follows: TGTGCCAGCAGCTTAAATACTGTGACTATCTTC.